Listed here are 8 T cell receptor beta chains from one sample, sequenced in a study of blood T cells in healthy people across ages. Using a J-beta primer mix together with a sample-barcoded 5' primer, a second PCR was run for about 6 to 12 cycles. Using its own MiXCR run on the 5' RACE reads, TCRdb lists one record per CDR3 protein. The sample comprises some 1.8 million distinct CDR3 sequences, approximately 39% of which are singletons, and more than 20% rests with the top ten. Input material: blood. The receptors come from a human donor in good health.

A few counts support this clonotype. The V call is TRBV6-5, the J call TRBJ1-4; D gene unclear. Germline loops: CDR1 MNHEY, CDR2 SVGAGI. Trimming removed 5 bases from V and 1 base from J, with 8 bases in between. The CDR3 has 14 amino acids. The CDR3 spells CASSATRTNEKLFF. The CDR3 nucleotides are TGTGCCAGCAGTGCGACAAGAACTAATGAAAAACTGTTTTTT.

The chain couples TRBV2 to TRBJ1-5, with 7 bases lining up with TRBD1. The germline V gene has CDR1 SNHLY and CDR2 FYNNEI. This CDR3 spans 14 amino acids. After removal of 7 bases from V and 2 bases from J, the junction contained 5 bases not matched to a gene. DNA for the CDR3: TGTGCCAGCAAGGGGGCGACTGGCAATCAGCCCCAGCATTTT. Translating it yields CASKGATGNQPQHF.

This chain connects TRBV6-2 or TRBV6-3 to TRBJ1-1; unclear D gene. V was clipped by 2 bases and J by 3 bases, with 19 bases between them. The CDR3 is 17 amino acids. CDR1 MNHEY and CDR2 SVGEGT come from the germline V gene. This CDR3 is CASSYAYTGRVDTEAFF. CDR3 nucleotide sequence: TGTGCCAGCAGTTACGCCTACACTGGACGGGTAGACACTGAAGCTTTCTTT.

The V and J genes are TRBV6-6 and TRBJ1-1, with D possibly TRBD1 on 6 matching bases. The CDR3 spans 13 residues. The ends were cut back, 5 bases at V and 7 bases at J, with 14 bases in the middle. The V gene's germline CDR1 is MNHNY and CDR2 SVGAGI (reference sequence). The CDR3, as DNA: TGTGCCAGCAGTACCAGACAGGCGCTTGAAGCTTTCTTT. Its protein is CASSTRQALEAFF.

The chain carries TRBV7-2 and TRBJ1-5; 8 nucleotides align to TRBD1. Germline values: CDR1 SGHTA, CDR2 FQGNSA. With V trimmed by 5 bases and J by 0 bases, 15 bases remained unmatched. This CDR3 spans 19 amino acids. The CDR3 is CASSPPGQGLVYSNQPQHF. DNA for the CDR3: TGTGCCAGCAGCCCCCCTGGACAGGGTTTGGTCTATAGCAATCAGCCCCAGCATTTT. The complete variable domain, with remaining parts taken from reference TRBV7-2 and TRBJ1-5, reads GAGVSQSPSNKVTEKGKDVELRCDPISGHTALYWYRQSLGQGLEFLIYFQGNSAPDKSGLPSDRFSAERTGGSVSTLTIQRTQQEDSAVYLCASSPPGQGLVYSNQPQHFGDGTRLSIL.

The chain has TRBV4-1 and TRBJ1-5; no firm D call. The germline gives CDR1 MGHRA, CDR2 YSYEKL. V lost 7 bases and J 7 bases, leaving 14 bases between the germline ends. The CDR3 spans 13 residues. Written as DNA, the CDR3 is TGCGCCAGCACCTCTTACCCCGGACAGCCCCAGCATTTT. This sequence encodes CASTSYPGQPQHF.

The chain employs TRBV15 and TRBJ2-7; maybe TRBD2 (6 bases). V was shortened by 1 base and J by 2 bases, with 9 bases between the two germline ends. Germline V gene lookup returns CDR1 LNHNV and CDR2 YYDKDF (reference sequence). This CDR3 spans 14 amino acids. In DNA, the CDR3 is TGTGCCACCAGCAGAGGGGGGGTCGCCTACGAGCAGTACTTC. This sequence encodes CATSRGGVAYEQYF.

This rearrangement joins TRBV20-1 to TRBJ1-2; no clear D gene. Germline CDR1 reads DFQATT; CDR2 reads SNEGSKA (reference sequence). The CDR3 has 15 amino acids. V gave up 3 bases and J gave up 8 bases, with 22 bases separating them. CDR3 DNA: TGCAGTGCTAGTGACGATCCTACCTTAATCGGGGGCTACACCTTC. Its translation is CSASDDPTLIGGYTF.